This TCR beta chain was sequenced for a study of control samples from healthy donors and cancer patients. The table came from immunoSEQ multiplex PCR; TCRdb's copy has only in-frame clones and leaves some out. The table records about 95,000 clones, about 88% of them present only once. This clone was seen once. One end of the junction is discordant with germline, which a read error may explain. This CDR3 has 12 amino acids. Per germline, CDR1 MNHNY and CDR2 SVGAGI (reference sequence). The chain couples TRBV6-6 to TRBJ2-5; D unresolved. This TCR came from a woman in her 70s in good health. The sample consisted of blood. The CDR3, as DNA: TGTGCCAGCACCTGGAACCAGGAGACCCAGTACTTC. Translated: CASTWNQETQYF.